This T cell receptor beta chain derives from a study of blood T cell repertoires in COVID-19. On the study more broadly: Samples representing acute and convalescent COVID-19 were sourced from the United States, Italy and Spain. In each case, the material was cDNA or gDNA derived from T cells, B-cell-depleted T cells, or PBMCs.

In the authors' workflow: Reference gene primer amplification yielded estimated nucleated cell counts. Repertoires were generated with immunoSEQ multiplex PCR, while TCRdb's copy carries only in-frame clones and drops some. V, J and clone size were drawn from that table, and D and trimming were deduced from the DNA. This repertoire shows around 100,000 clones, 88% found once; its top ten account for 6.5%. This CDR3 has 13 residues. The J segment lost 8 bases and the V segment lost 5 bases, leaving 7 bases of the junction unmatched. Germline CDR1 and CDR2: MRHNA and SNTAGT. Source material: peripheral blood. This TCR derives from a woman aged 60-75 years with acute or convalescent COVID-19. The V call is TRBV6-4, the J call TRBJ2-3, with 7 bases matching TRBD1. CDR3 nucleotides: TGTGCCAGCAGTAGAGACAGGGAATCTACGCAGTATTTT. Amino acid sequence: CASSRDRESTQYF.